Sequencing of this T cell receptor beta chain was carried out in a study of blood T cell repertoires in COVID-19. Study-wide context: PBMCs, B-cell-depleted T cells, or T cells provided the cDNA or gDNA that made up the material.

Method: immunoSEQ multiplex PCR; TCRdb's copy keeps in-frame clones and lacks some. The profile covers about 240,000 clones, with around 88% appearing a single time and over 3% taken by the ten largest. Trimming took 0 bases from V and 8 from J, leaving 8 bases between them. The V gene's germline CDR1 is SGHRS and CDR2 YFSETQ. This CDR3 is 13 amino acids long. The receptor comes from a woman in her twenties or thirties who had recovered from COVID-19. The chain uses TRBV5-1 and TRBJ1-4, with D possibly TRBD1 on 5 matching bases. The sample was peripheral blood. The CDR3 sequence is CASSLGGGEKLFF. As DNA, the CDR3 is TGCGCCAGCAGCTTGGGGGGCGGCGAAAAACTGTTTTTT.